The source of this TCR beta chain is a study of immune evolution from preneoplasia to lung adenocarcinoma. General study findings and limits: Later-stage lesions seemingly showed higher T cell density and diversity than normal lung.

Clones were read by immunoSEQ multiplex PCR, and TCRdb kept only the in-frame ones, dropping some. The sample has about 5,200 clones, about 79% seen once. The CDR3 is 11 residues long. The V and J ends lost 7 bases and 0 bases respectively, with 4 bases between them. The germline gives CDR1 SQVTM, CDR2 ANQGSEA. In this sample, this clone turned up once. Its antigen is currently unknown. Sequenced sample: FFPE normal lung tissue adjacent to the tumor. V is TRBV29-1 and J is TRBJ1-3; no definite D call. This TCR was sampled from a person in their 60s with lung adenocarcinoma. The DNA of the CDR3 is TGCAGCGGAGACTCTGGAAACACCATATATTTT. Translated: CSGDSGNTIYF.